The 32 T cell receptor beta chains reported below all come from one sample, sequenced in a study of blood T cell repertoires in COVID-19. Using immunoSEQ multiplex PCR, the repertoire was profiled, and TCRdb retains in-frame clones only, with some absent. The sample yields approximately 110,000 clones, 80% to 90% seen once. The source material was peripheral blood. These receptor sequences come from a middle-aged man with acute or convalescent COVID-19.

Only one count was recorded for this clone. The chain uses TRBV7-3 and TRBJ2-7, with D possibly being TRBD1 (6 bases). Germline-derived CDR1 and CDR2 are SGHTA and FQGTGA. V lost 5 bases and J 3 bases, leaving 20 bases between the germline ends. CDR3 length equals 16 residues. The chain's CDR3 is CASSKPQGPHHYEQYF. CDR3 nucleotide sequence: TGTGCCAGCAGCAAACCCCAGGGGCCCCACCACTACGAGCAGTACTTC.

The chain couples TRBV6-5 to TRBJ2-1, with 7 bases matching TRBD2. This CDR3 comprises 15 residues. Unmatched junction bases numbered 7, after V lost 5 bases and J lost 3 bases. Looked up from germline, CDR1 is MNHEY and CDR2 is SVGAGI. CDR3 sequence: CASSPGLVRYNEQFF. CDR3 DNA sequence: TGTGCCAGCAGTCCTGGACTAGTTCGCTACAATGAGCAGTTCTTC.

The chain couples TRBV5-4 to TRBJ2-5; 12 bases line up with TRBD2. This CDR3 is built from 15 residues. CDR1 SGHNT and CDR2 YYREEE come from the germline V gene (reference sequence). V was pared by 4 bases and J by 5 bases, with 6 bases of the junction left unmatched. Here the CDR3 DNA reads TGTGCCAGCAGCGTCAAACTAGCGGGGGGCGAGACCCAGTACTTC. It encodes CASSVKLAGGETQYF.

The CDR3 nucleotides read TGTGCCAGCAGCCAAAACAATCAGCCCCAGCATTTT. As protein: CASSQNNQPQHF. The J gene is TRBJ1-5, the V gene TRBV12-3 or TRBV12-4, with D unresolved. Between the trimmed V and J ends, which lost 6 bases and 3 bases, there was a span of 6 bases. The CDR3 sequence is 12 residues long.

This chain connects TRBV6-2 or TRBV6-3 to TRBJ2-5; tentatively, D is TRBD2 (6 bases). The CDR3 is made up of 18 amino acids. Germline V gene sequence: CDR1 MNHEY, CDR2 SVGEGT. Deletions cut 2 bases from V and 4 bases from J, with 23 bases between. This chain's CDR3 is CASSYVSGGPLFGETQYF. DNA of the CDR3: TGTGCCAGCAGTTACGTTTCCGGGGGACCCCTATTCGGAGAGACCCAGTACTTC.

This clone was observed a few times. The genes are TRBV5-1 and TRBJ2-2, with a weak D call TRBD2 (6 bases). The CDR3 is made up of 15 amino acids. CDR1 SGHRS and CDR2 YFSETQ come from the germline V gene. Trimming removed 4 bases at V and 4 bases at J, with 14 bases between. The CDR3 region is CASSPGGTATGELFF. The CDR3 DNA reads TGCGCCAGCAGCCCCGGCGGGACGGCCACCGGGGAGCTGTTTTTT.

The J gene is TRBJ2-1, the V gene TRBV6-2 or TRBV6-3; D is possibly TRBD1 (6 bases). V was cut by 2 bases and J by 5 bases, with 10 bases left in between. CDR1 is MNHEY, CDR2 SVGEGT, per germline. The CDR3 contains 14 residues. In nucleotides, the CDR3 is TGTGCCAGCAGTTACCCCACAGGGCACAATGAGCAGTTCTTC. Encoded protein: CASSYPTGHNEQFF.

The chain joins TRBV2 to TRBJ2-1; 7 nucleotides agree with TRBD1. V was clipped by 3 bases and J by 6 bases; unmatched bases: 5. The germline V gene has CDR1 SNHLY and CDR2 FYNNEI. CDR3 length equals 14 residues. CDR3: CASSDRTGTNEQFF. The CDR3 DNA is TGTGCCAGCAGTGACAGGACAGGAACCAATGAGCAGTTCTTC.

The chain carries TRBV6-6 and TRBJ1-1; 8 bases fit TRBD1. CDR1 and CDR2 (germline): MNHNY, SVGAGI (reference sequence). The V and J ends lost 4 bases and 3 bases, in that order; junction bases with no gene match: 7. The CDR3 totals 15 residues. In nucleotides, the CDR3 is TGTGCCAGCAGTTGGGGGACAGGAGGGGACACTGAAGCTTTCTTT. Protein sequence: CASSWGTGGDTEAFF.

The rearrangement joins TRBV20-1 to TRBJ1-2; D uncertain. Germline lookup yields CDR1 DFQATT and CDR2 SNEGSKA (reference sequence). The CDR3 is made up of 12 amino acids. V lost 3 bases and J 4 bases, leaving 9 bases between the germline ends. The CDR3 loop is CSASGQSYGYTF. As DNA, the CDR3 is TGCAGTGCTAGTGGGCAGTCCTATGGCTACACCTTC.

J is TRBJ2-7 and V is TRBV7-8; a possible D gene is TRBD2 (5 bases). This CDR3 region has 13 residues. V was trimmed by 3 bases and J by 7 bases, leaving 13 bases between them. The germline V gene encodes CDR1 SGHVS and CDR2 FQNEAQ. The CDR3 DNA reads as TGTGCCAGCAGCTTGGAGGATTATTCGGAGCAGTACTTC. Protein sequence: CASSLEDYSEQYF.

The chain carries TRBV29-1 and TRBJ2-2, with D perhaps matching TRBD1 (6 bases). The CDR3 has 13 residues. Per germline, CDR1 SQVTM and CDR2 ANQGSEA. The V gene lost 6 bases and the J gene lost 7 bases, with 15 bases spanning the gap. CDR3 sequence (DNA): TGCAGCGTGGGGACAAACTCCGACGGGGAGCTGTTTTTT. Encoded protein: CSVGTNSDGELFF.

V usage is TRBV7-9 and J usage is TRBJ2-7, with 9 positions matching TRBD1. With V trimmed by 4 bases and J by 5 bases, 9 bases remained unmatched. This CDR3 is 15 amino acids long. CDR1 is SEHNR, CDR2 FQNEAQ, per germline (reference sequence). CDR3 in amino acids: CASSSPGQGFNEQYF. The CDR3 coding sequence is TGTGCCAGCAGCTCGCCGGGACAGGGATTTAACGAGCAGTACTTC. The complete variable domain, with remaining parts taken from reference TRBV7-9 and TRBJ2-7, reads DTGVSQNPRHKITKRGQNVTFRCDPISEHNRLYWYRQTLGQGPEFLTYFQNEAQLEKSRLLSDRFSAERPKGSFSTLEIQRTEQGDSAMYLCASSSPGQGFNEQYFGPGTRLTVT.

The chain employs TRBV19 and TRBJ2-7; 9 nucleotides line up with TRBD1. There are 15 residues in the CDR3. From germline, CDR1 is LNHDA and CDR2 SQIVND (reference sequence). Trimming cost V 4 bases and J 5 bases; bases outside gene matches: 9. DNA for the CDR3: TGTGCCAGTAGTACGGACAGGGGATATGTACACGAGCAGTACTTC. Its translation is CASSTDRGYVHEQYF.

The rearrangement joins TRBV6-5 to TRBJ2-1; 12 positions agree with TRBD2. The ends lost 5 bases at V and 3 bases at J; junction bases unmatched: 2. The CDR3 extends over 15 amino acids. CDR1 is MNHEY and CDR2 is SVGAGI in the germline V gene. CDR3: CASSKTSGGYNEQFF. CDR3 sequence (DNA): TGTGCCAGCAGTAAGACTAGCGGGGGCTACAATGAGCAGTTCTTC.

In this sample, this clone turned up a few times. This chain connects TRBV7-3 to TRBJ1-5; D gene ambiguous. The CDR3 contains 13 residues. Germline CDR1 is SGHTA and CDR2 is FQGTGA. Trimming stripped 2 bases from V and 6 bases from J, with 8 bases between. This CDR3 is CASSLGSGQPQHF. In DNA form, the CDR3 reads TGTGCCAGCAGCTTAGGTTCAGGTCAGCCCCAGCATTTT.

The chain employs TRBV6-2 or TRBV6-3 and TRBJ2-3, with D possibly being TRBD1 (5 bases). Trimming removed 4 bases from V and 0 bases from J, with 23 bases in between. CDR3 size: 19 residues. The germline gives CDR1 MNHEY, CDR2 SVGEGT. The CDR3 bases are TGTGCCAGCAGTTTGATTACGACAGATACGTTAACTAGCACAGATACGCAGTATTTT. Protein sequence: CASSLITTDTLTSTDTQYF.

The rearrangement uses TRBV20-1 and TRBJ1-2; TRBD1 might be the D (6 bases). Germline V lookup: CDR1 DFQATT, CDR2 SNEGSKA (reference sequence). Trimming shortened V by 3 bases and J by 2 bases, and 7 bases separated the two germline ends. The CDR3 is 12 amino acids. The CDR3 coding sequence is TGCAGTGCTAGTCAGGGGAACTATGGCTACACCTTC. Translated: CSASQGNYGYTF.

The chain recombines TRBV20-1 with TRBJ2-7, with TRBD2 matching 10 bases. CDR1 is DFQATT and CDR2 is SNEGSKA in the germline V gene (reference sequence). J lost 5 bases, V lost 5 bases, and 0 bases had no gene match. The CDR3 is 11 residues long. The CDR3 nucleotides are TGCAGTGCTGGGACTAGCGACGAGCAGTACTTC. This sequence encodes CSAGTSDEQYF.

This chain connects TRBV29-1 to TRBJ2-5; the match to TRBD1 covers 12 bases. The CDR3 contains 14 residues. V shed 6 bases, J shed 6 bases, and the junction held 8 bases outside the gene matches. Germline V gives CDR1 SQVTM, CDR2 ANQGSEA. CDR3 nucleotides: TGCAGCGTCGCCGGGACAGGGGGCGGGAAGACCCAGTACTTC. Its protein product is CSVAGTGGGKTQYF.

The chain combines TRBV6-5 with TRBJ2-1; maybe TRBD2 (5 bases). Germline values: CDR1 MNHEY, CDR2 SVGAGI. The V gene lost 8 bases and the J gene lost 4 bases, with 15 bases spanning the gap. The CDR3 sequence is 14 residues long. The CDR3: CASALGVGYNEQFF. CDR3 nucleotides: TGTGCCAGCGCCCTCGGGGTAGGGTACAATGAGCAGTTCTTC.

The rearrangement links TRBV6-2 or TRBV6-3 to TRBJ1-4, with D possibly matching TRBD1 (6 bases). The CDR3 is 15 residues long. Germline loops: CDR1 MNHEY, CDR2 SVGEGT. The ends were cut back, 2 bases at V and 8 bases at J, with 15 bases in the middle. In nucleotides, the CDR3 is TGTGCCAGCAGTTACGAGGCGACTACAGGGGAAAAACTGTTTTTT. Its translation: CASSYEATTGEKLFF.

This clone was seen only once. This chain links TRBV19 with TRBJ1-3; 7 bases match TRBD1. Losses at the gene ends were 5 bases for V and 0 bases for J; bases not matched to a gene: 4. This CDR3 region has 15 residues. CDR1 and CDR2 from the germline V gene are LNHDA and SQIVND (reference sequence). CDR3 sequence (DNA): TGTGCCAGTAGTTGGCAGGGGGACTCTGGAAACACCATATATTTT. Translation: CASSWQGDSGNTIYF.

The chain recombines TRBV6-6 with TRBJ1-5; D ambiguous. Deletions cut 5 bases from V and 0 bases from J, with 11 bases between. CDR3 length equals 15 residues. Germline V gene lookup returns CDR1 MNHNY and CDR2 SVGAGI (reference sequence). The CDR3 DNA reads as TGTGCCAGCAGTCTGCTAGGTTATAGCAATCAGCCCCAGCATTTT. Its protein is CASSLLGYSNQPQHF.

The rearrangement links TRBV9 to TRBJ1-2, with 7 bases that match TRBD1. V gave up 4 bases and J gave up 7 bases; unmatched junction bases: 4. The length of the CDR3 is 12 residues. Germline-derived CDR1 and CDR2 are SGDLS and YYNGEE. The DNA of the CDR3 is TGTGCCAGCAGCCGGGACAGTACTGGCTACACCTTC. Its protein is CASSRDSTGYTF.

V gene TRBV23-1 combines with J gene TRBJ2-7, with a tentative D call TRBD2 (7 bases). TRBV23-1 is classed as an ORF, of uncertain function. The CDR3 spans 18 residues. V lost 0 bases, J lost 2 bases, and 20 bases lay in between. The CDR3 sequence: CASSQSPRGDTPPYEQYF. The DNA for the CDR3 is TGCGCCAGCAGTCAATCCCCCCGGGGGGACACACCTCCCTACGAGCAGTACTTC.

V usage is TRBV6-1 and J usage is TRBJ2-2, with D hard to call. This CDR3 contains 14 residues. CDR1 MNHNS and CDR2 SASEGT come from the germline V gene. V was pared by 1 base and J by 1 base, with 4 bases between. The CDR3 DNA sequence: TGTGCCAGCAGTGAAGGACTGAACACCGGGGAGCTGTTTTTT. Translated, it gives CASSEGLNTGELFF.

A note on this clone: This sample includes further DNA sequences coding for the same CDR3. V is TRBV5-1 and J is TRBJ1-2, with D perhaps TRBD1 (5 bases). CDR1 is SGHRS and CDR2 is YFSETQ in the germline V gene. The CDR3 loop spans 15 amino acids. Trimming removed 0 bases from V and 0 bases from J, with 9 bases in between. In DNA, the CDR3 is TGCGCCAGCAGCTTGGGGGCAGGGTCTAACTATGGCTACACCTTC. It is translated as CASSLGAGSNYGYTF.

The V call is TRBV6-2 or TRBV6-3, the J call TRBJ2-3; 14 bases fit TRBD2. Germline loops: CDR1 MNHEY, CDR2 SVGEGT. The V gene end was trimmed by 5 bases and the J gene end by 0 bases; junction bases not matched to a gene: 10. This CDR3 is built from 19 residues. The CDR3 bases are TGTGCCAGCAGTCCCCGGACTAGCGGGGGGCTACTAAGCACAGATACGCAGTATTTT. Translating it yields CASSPRTSGGLLSTDTQYF.

The rearrangement uses TRBV2 and TRBJ1-1; D may be TRBD1 (6 bases). This CDR3 contains 12 residues. Germline V lookup: CDR1 SNHLY, CDR2 FYNNEI. Deletions cut 7 bases from V and 4 bases from J, with 10 bases between. This CDR3 reads CASTGGGTEAFF. CDR3 coding DNA: TGTGCCAGCACTGGGGGCGGCACTGAAGCTTTCTTT.

The chain uses TRBV24-1 and TRBJ2-1; perhaps TRBD1 as D (5 bases). In germline, CDR1 is KGHDR, CDR2 SFDVKD. V shed 5 bases and J shed 4 bases, with 8 bases lying between them. This CDR3 has 13 residues. The CDR3 DNA is TGTGCCACCAGTGTTGGGGCGTACAATGAGCAGTTCTTC. This translates into CATSVGAYNEQFF.

V and J are TRBV19 and TRBJ2-3; 8 nucleotides agree with TRBD1. The germline gives CDR1 LNHDA, CDR2 SQIVND (reference sequence). This CDR3 is built from 15 residues. V lost 4 bases to trimming and J lost 3 bases; unmatched junction nucleotides: 6. The chain's CDR3 is CASSNGRGRTDTQYF. In DNA, the CDR3 is TGTGCCAGTAGTAACGGCAGGGGGCGTACAGATACGCAGTATTTT.